Sequencing of this T cell receptor beta chain was carried out in a study of blood T cell repertoires in COVID-19. Across the whole study: The origin of the acute and convalescent COVID-19 samples was the United States, Italy and Spain.

The length of the CDR3 is 14 residues. CDR1 is LNHNV, CDR2 YYDKDF, per germline (reference sequence). Between the trimmed V and J ends, which lost 3 bases and 2 bases, there was a span of 7 bases. In the original analysis: Researchers report that nucleated cell counts were estimated from reference gene primer amplification. Repertoires were generated with immunoSEQ multiplex PCR, while TCRdb's copy carries only in-frame clones and drops some. The DNA gave D and trimming, while V, J and clone size come from that table. The sample lists approximately 45,000 clones; over 70% were seen once. Sequencing was carried out using peripheral blood. The J gene is TRBJ1-4, the V gene TRBV15; D is unclear. This clonotype originated in a human donor in a cohort sampled during active COVID-19. The CDR3 region is CATSRRVTNEKLFF. In DNA form, the CDR3 reads TGTGCCACCAGCAGGCGGGTGACTAATGAAAAACTGTTTTTT.